The rows below give T cell receptor beta chains drawn from one sample of a study of T cells after posttransplantation cyclophosphamide. TCRdb's table, derived via immunoSEQ multiplex PCR, lists solely in-frame clones and lacks some. The sample presents 1,500 to 2,000 clones, none singletons. Specimen: PBMCs, collected 32 days after allogeneic stem cell transplant with posttransplant cyclophosphamide. All receptors derive from a female patient in her 40s who received an allogeneic stem cell transplant from a related donor, was CMV-positive, and had no GVHD. T cells may partly derive from the graft donor. CDR3s include the opening cysteine and the closing phenylalanine or tryptophan. The order of the fields is D gene, clone size, J gene, V gene, CDR3 protein, CDR3 DNA. D genes are given only for firm matches. Clone sizes are shown as once, few, many, or a class for an expanded clone.

D gene: .
clone size: many
J gene: TRBJ2-5
V gene: TRBV7-8
CDR3 protein: CASSFGLQETQYF
CDR3 DNA: TGTGCCAGCAGCTTCGGACTGCAAGAGACCCAGTACTTC

D gene: TRBD2
clone size: few
J gene: TRBJ2-1
V gene: TRBV7-8
CDR3 protein: CASLAGVSYNEQFF
CDR3 DNA: TGTGCCAGTCTAGCGGGGGTCTCCTACAATGAGCAGTTCTTC

D gene: TRBD1
clone size: many
J gene: TRBJ2-3
V gene: TRBV28
CDR3 protein: CASTATGVGDTQYF
CDR3 DNA: TGTGCCAGCACTGCTACAGGGGTGGGAGATACGCAGTATTTT

D gene: TRBD1
clone size: many
J gene: TRBJ1-3
V gene: TRBV25-1
CDR3 protein: CASSRGTGVRSGNTIYF
CDR3 DNA: TGTGCCAGCAGCCGTGGGACAGGGGTTCGGTCTGGAAACACCATATATTTT

D gene: .
clone size: medium-sized
J gene: TRBJ1-1
V gene: TRBV2
CDR3 protein: CASSEITGRGNTEAFF
CDR3 DNA: TGTGCCAGCAGTGAAATTACAGGGAGAGGGAACACTGAAGCTTTCTTT

D gene: TRBD1
clone size: medium-sized
J gene: TRBJ2-3
V gene: TRBV29-1
CDR3 protein: CSGSGGSDTQYF
CDR3 DNA: TGCAGCGGTTCAGGGGGAAGCGATACGCAGTATTTT

D gene: .
clone size: medium-sized
J gene: TRBJ1-2
V gene: TRBV11-2
CDR3 protein: CASSSVLQTGKKANYGYTF
CDR3 DNA: TGTGCCAGCAGCTCCGTACTACAAACAGGGAAAAAGGCTAACTATGGCTACACCTTC

D gene: TRBD2
clone size: many
J gene: TRBJ2-2
V gene: TRBV5-1
CDR3 protein: CASSFFTAGVTGELFF
CDR3 DNA: TGCGCCAGCAGCTTCTTTACAGCGGGGGTCACCGGGGAGCTGTTTTTT

D gene: TRBD2
clone size: many
J gene: TRBJ2-5
V gene: TRBV7-2
CDR3 protein: CASSPRRAGGQETQYF
CDR3 DNA: TGTGCCAGCAGCCCCCGAAGAGCGGGGGGCCAAGAGACCCAGTACTTC

D gene: TRBD1
clone size: medium-sized
J gene: TRBJ1-1
V gene: TRBV28
CDR3 protein: CAGARGLGTEAFF
CDR3 DNA: TGTGCCGGGGCGAGGGGGCTGGGCACTGAAGCTTTCTTT